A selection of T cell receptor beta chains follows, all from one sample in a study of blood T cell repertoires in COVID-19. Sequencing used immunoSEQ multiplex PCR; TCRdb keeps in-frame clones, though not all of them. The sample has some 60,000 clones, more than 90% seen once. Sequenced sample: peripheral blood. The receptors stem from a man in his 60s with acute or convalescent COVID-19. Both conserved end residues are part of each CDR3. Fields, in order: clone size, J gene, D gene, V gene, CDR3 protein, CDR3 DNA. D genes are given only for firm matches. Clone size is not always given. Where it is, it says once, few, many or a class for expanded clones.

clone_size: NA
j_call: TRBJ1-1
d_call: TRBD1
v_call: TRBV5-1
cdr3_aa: CASSLQGARGNTEAFF
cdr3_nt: TGCGCCAGCAGCTTGCAGGGGGCGCGGGGGAACACTGAAGCTTTCTTT

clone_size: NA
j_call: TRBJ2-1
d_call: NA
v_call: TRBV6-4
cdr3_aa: CASSDVVGRSYNEQFF
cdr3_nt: TGTGCCAGCAGTGACGTAGTTGGGCGCTCCTACAATGAGCAGTTCTTC

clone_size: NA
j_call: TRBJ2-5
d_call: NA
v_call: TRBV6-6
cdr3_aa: CASSYGVAEIQETQYF
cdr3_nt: TGTGCCAGCAGTTACGGGGTAGCGGAGATCCAAGAGACCCAGTACTTC

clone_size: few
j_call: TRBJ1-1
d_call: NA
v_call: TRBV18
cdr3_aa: CASSPPSPATNTEAFF
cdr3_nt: TGTGCCAGCTCACCACCTAGCCCCGCGACGAACACTGAAGCTTTCTTT

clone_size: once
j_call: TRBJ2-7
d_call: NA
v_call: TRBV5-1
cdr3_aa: CASISSYEQYF
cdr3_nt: TGCGCCAGCATCAGCTCCTACGAGCAGTACTTC

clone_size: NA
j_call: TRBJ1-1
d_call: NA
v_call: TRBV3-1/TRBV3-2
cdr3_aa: CASSHIGGEGTEAFF
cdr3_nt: TGTGCCAGCAGCCATATTGGGGGCGAAGGGACTGAAGCTTTCTTT

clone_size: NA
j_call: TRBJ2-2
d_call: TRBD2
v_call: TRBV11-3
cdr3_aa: CASSIRLAGVNTGELFF
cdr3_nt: TGTGCCAGCAGCATTCGTTTAGCGGGAGTGAACACCGGGGAGCTGTTTTTT

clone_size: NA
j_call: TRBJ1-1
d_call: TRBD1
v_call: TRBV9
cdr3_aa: CASSAQGATEAFF
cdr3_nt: TGTGCCAGCAGCGCACAGGGGGCCACTGAAGCTTTCTTT

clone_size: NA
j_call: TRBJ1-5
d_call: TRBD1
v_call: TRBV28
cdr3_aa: CASTQQGASQPQHF
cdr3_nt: TGTGCCAGCACCCAACAGGGGGCGAGTCAGCCCCAGCATTTT

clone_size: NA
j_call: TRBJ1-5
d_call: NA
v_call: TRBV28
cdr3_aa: CASSSEAEQPQHF
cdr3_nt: TGTGCCAGCAGTTCTGAAGCCGAACAGCCCCAGCATTTT